The clone carrying this T cell receptor (beta chain) appeared a few times. This sample is drawn from a study of blood T cell repertoires in COVID-19. Study information: Sites across the United States, Italy and Spain contributed samples from acute and convalescent COVID-19. T cells, B-cell-depleted T cells, or PBMCs supplied cDNA or gDNA.

As originally analysed: Cell counts per sample came from amplifying reference gene primers. Sequenced by immunoSEQ multiplex PCR; TCRdb stores in-frame clones only, minus some. The DNA gave D and trimming, while V, J and clone size come from that table. The sample contains about 98,000 clones, nearly 90% of which appear only once. After removal of 8 bases from V and 2 bases from J, the junction contained 7 bases not matched to a gene. Germline-derived CDR1 and CDR2 are ENHRY and SYGVKD. The CDR3 is 16 residues long. The chain couples TRBV10-3 to TRBJ2-3; 13 bases agree with TRBD2. The sample comprised peripheral blood. This TCR derives from a man aged 65-85 years with acute or convalescent COVID-19. The CDR3 loop reads CAIRTGLAGDTDTQYF. The CDR3 region has the DNA TGTGCCATCCGCACTGGACTAGCGGGGGACACAGATACGCAGTATTTT.